The rows below give T cell receptor beta chains drawn from one sample of a study of Graves' ophthalmopathy and Graves' hyperthyroidism. TCRdb reanalysed the multiplex PCR reads using MiXCR and keeps one entry per CDR3 protein. Of 740,000 or so distinct CDR3 sequences in the sample, roughly two fifths are singletons; the top ten hold about 40%. The sequencing sample was made of peripheral blood. These receptors came from an adult man with Graves' ophthalmopathy. Both conserved end residues are trimmed from each CDR3.

CDR3 protein: AISEVGGMNTEAF
V gene: TRBV10-3
J gene: TRBJ1-1

CDR3 protein: ATSDPKTAGNTGELF
V gene: TRBV24-1
J gene: TRBJ2-2

CDR3 protein: ASSLYVGANVLT
V gene: TRBV7-9
J gene: TRBJ2-6

CDR3 protein: ASNAGGGHMH
V gene: TRBV7-9
J gene: TRBJ1-5

CDR3 protein: SAQTGSGETQY
V gene: TRBV29-1
J gene: TRBJ2-5

CDR3 protein: SVEVVSDRAGYT
V gene: TRBV29-1
J gene: TRBJ1-2

CDR3 protein: ASASGNQPQH
V gene: TRBV10-2
J gene: TRBJ1-5

CDR3 protein: ARPRRGYYGYT
V gene: TRBV19
J gene: TRBJ1-2

CDR3 protein: ASSQEGQVQETQY
V gene: TRBV4-2
J gene: TRBJ2-5

CDR3 protein: ASSEGLASVADTQY
V gene: TRBV25-1
J gene: TRBJ2-3

CDR3 protein: ASTRDRFSSPLH
V gene: TRBV2
J gene: TRBJ1-6

CDR3 protein: ASSQETTAGTAGYT
V gene: TRBV4-3
J gene: TRBJ1-2

CDR3 protein: ASRVLRDGELF
V gene: TRBV2
J gene: TRBJ2-2

CDR3 protein: ASSQVSTVSYEQY
V gene: TRBV7-2
J gene: TRBJ2-7

CDR3 protein: ASRGLAGRGEQF
V gene: TRBV10-3
J gene: -

CDR3 protein: ASSLGQGKNQPQH
V gene: TRBV5-6
J gene: TRBJ1-5

CDR3 protein: SVEPQTGRTEAF
V gene: TRBV29-1
J gene: TRBJ1-1

CDR3 protein: ASALGTGTPLH
V gene: TRBV12-3/TRBV12-4
J gene: TRBJ1-6

CDR3 protein: SARGTEATNEKLF
V gene: TRBV20-1
J gene: TRBJ1-4

CDR3 protein: ASSGVSGQSTGELF
V gene: TRBV2
J gene: TRBJ2-2

CDR3 protein: ASTPRQGAGQPQH
V gene: TRBV24-1
J gene: TRBJ1-5

CDR3 protein: ASVGQDTGELL
V gene: TRBV25-1
J gene: TRBJ2-2

CDR3 protein: ASSYSRGMAQH
V gene: TRBV7-9
J gene: TRBJ1-5

CDR3 protein: ASSEDGAMREKLF
V gene: TRBV5-5
J gene: TRBJ1-4

CDR3 protein: SGGAEGYT
V gene: TRBV29-1
J gene: TRBJ1-2

CDR3 protein: SARERAGAYEQY
V gene: TRBV20-1
J gene: TRBJ2-7

CDR3 protein: ASSLVEITDTQY
V gene: TRBV7-8
J gene: TRBJ2-3

CDR3 protein: ASSFRDREGETQY
V gene: TRBV7-9
J gene: TRBJ2-5

CDR3 protein: ASTEGTVGSETQY
V gene: TRBV6-1
J gene: TRBJ2-5

CDR3 protein: ASRGGPYEQY
V gene: TRBV2
J gene: TRBJ2-7

CDR3 protein: ASSRWTSGGNPQETQY
V gene: TRBV2
J gene: TRBJ2-5

CDR3 protein: ASSFGGTQTGELF
V gene: TRBV7-2
J gene: TRBJ2-2

CDR3 protein: SLYREYGYT
V gene: TRBV29-1
J gene: TRBJ1-2

CDR3 protein: AGSQGFYGYT
V gene: TRBV5-4
J gene: TRBJ1-2

CDR3 protein: ASSSAPHSTDEQF
V gene: TRBV12-3/TRBV12-4
J gene: TRBJ2-1

CDR3 protein: ASTPRQGATEAF
V gene: TRBV12-3/TRBV12-4
J gene: TRBJ1-1

CDR3 protein: ASSLPGGEAQY
V gene: TRBV7-7
J gene: TRBJ2-5

CDR3 protein: ASSELRGAGEKLF
V gene: TRBV25-1
J gene: TRBJ1-4

CDR3 protein: ASSLVGSTTNYGYT
V gene: TRBV7-9
J gene: TRBJ1-2

CDR3 protein: ASSGDRARETQY
V gene: TRBV7-2
J gene: TRBJ2-5

CDR3 protein: ASSRQGAMTEAF
V gene: TRBV3-1
J gene: TRBJ1-1

CDR3 protein: ASSYAPGSSYEQY
V gene: TRBV2
J gene: TRBJ2-7

CDR3 protein: SAKVGRRNQPQH
V gene: TRBV20-1
J gene: TRBJ1-5

CDR3 protein: ATGPGQEQETQY
V gene: TRBV5-4
J gene: TRBJ2-5

CDR3 protein: ASSGGRMLQYSTGELF
V gene: TRBV7-9
J gene: TRBJ2-2

CDR3 protein: ASSIVVDTLNQPQH
V gene: TRBV19
J gene: TRBJ1-5